The entry that follows covers one T cell receptor beta chain sequence. Its antigen remains unidentified. No per-base quality is available; no much larger clone lies one base away. This sample was included in a study of blood T cell repertoires in COVID-19 (dated by TCRdb to about 2020). Study-wide context: Collaborator samples came from the United States, Italy and Spain and covered acute and convalescent phases of COVID-19. The material from the prospective study consisted of cDNA or gDNA derived from T cells, B-cell-depleted T cells, or PBMCs. Deeply sampled blood TCRbeta repertoires from subjects exposed to, actively infected with, or recovered from COVID-19 were included in the dataset. The repertoires were made available in a free public database intended to serve as a resource for research on the immune response to SARS-CoV-2. The samples were drawn from the first 160 participants of the ongoing ImmuneRACE study and from 950 to 1,500 subjects provided by 6 global collaborators. Nearly every sample came with metadata listing a de-identified subject ID, COVID-19 status, age in years and sex. HLA class I and class II types, where available, came from metadata supplied by the sample provider rather than from assay-based typing.

TCRbeta CDR3 regions were amplified from genomic DNA using the immunoSEQ Assay, a bias-controlled multiplex PCR. Per the original workflow: The number of nucleated cells in each sample was estimated from the amplification of reference gene primers within the assay. Sequence reads were collapsed and filtered to measure the absolute abundance of every unique TCRbeta CDR3 rearrangement. For each sample, productive Simpson clonality was calculated by taking the square root of Simpson's diversity index across productive rearrangements. The source is immuneACCESS, and TCRdb retained only in-frame sequences with V and J called. Part of the clones is not carried over; for the studies checked, unresolved V genes explain less than half of this, and the remainder is unexplained. V and J calls plus clone size are reproduced from that table; the DNA served to infer D and trimming. This sample holds 200,000 to 300,000 clones; around 90% were observed only once. Of the sample, 3.7% falls within the top ten clones.

Whole blood was collected in K2EDTA tubes by collaborating institutions according to the institutions' own protocols. For TCRbeta analysis, collaborators shipped samples as frozen whole blood, isolated PBMCs, or DNA extracted from either of those sample types. From the germline V gene (reference sequence), CDR1 is MNHNY and CDR2 is SVGAGI. Trimming at the junction amounts to 6 bases on V and 5 bases on J, and the germline ends lie 13 bases apart. Reading from cysteine to phenylalanine, the CDR3 counts 13 amino acids. The only DNA kept is the CDR3, 39 bases in frame from the first base. Study-wide conclusions, independent of this receptor: The amount of clinical and demographic metadata varied by source and participant and was provided uncurated.

Sequences were obtained from peripheral blood. Recombination joined TRBV6-6 with TRBJ1-1; the D gene assignment is ambiguous. This TCR was sampled from a woman in her thirties or forties with acute or convalescent COVID-19. The CDR3 sequence is CASRSDGGTEAFF. Read as DNA, the sequence is TGTGCCAGCAGGTCCGATGGCGGGACTGAAGCTTTCTTT.